The next 4 T cell receptor beta chains were all read from a single sample in a study of shared clonotypes between healthy human individuals. Here immunoSEQ multiplex PCR was the method, and the copy in TCRdb shows in-frame clones only, minus some. The sample lists some 2,500,000 clones; about 90% were seen once. Material: naive CD4+ T cells from PBMCs. Subset denoted: CD45RA+ positively selected. These TCRs come from a man in his late teens or twenties in good health. Some clones in this sample may be carry-over from other donors' samples.

The rearrangement links TRBV5-1 to TRBJ2-7; 7 positions match TRBD2. Germline CDR1 is SGHRS and CDR2 is YFSETQ. The CDR3 loop spans 15 amino acids. The V and J ends lost 0 bases and 6 bases, in that order; junction bases with no gene match: 9. CDR3 region: CASSLEVGLVPEQYF. The CDR3 region has the DNA TGCGCCAGCAGCTTGGAAGTCGGACTAGTTCCCGAGCAGTACTTC.

This clone was counted between two and nine times. Distinct nucleotide sequences in the sample also encode this CDR3. The J gene is TRBJ1-1, the V gene TRBV29-1; D uncertain. V dropped 5 bases and J dropped 5 bases, with 6 bases sitting between them. Germline V lookup: CDR1 SQVTM, CDR2 ANQGSEA. There are 10 residues in the CDR3. CDR3 loop: CSVIRTEAFF. For the CDR3, the DNA is TGCAGCGTTATCAGGACTGAAGCTTTCTTT. Filled out from reference TRBV29-1 and TRBJ1-1, the complete variable domain reads SAVISQKPSRDICQRGTSLTIQCQVDSQVTMMFWYRQQPGQSLTLIATANQGSEATYESGFVIDKFPISRPNLTFSTLTVSNMSPEDSSIYLCSVIRTEAFFGQGTRLTVV.

The J gene is TRBJ1-3, the V gene TRBV5-1; D gene unclear. Germline V gene lookup returns CDR1 SGHRS and CDR2 YFSETQ. The CDR3 contains 15 residues. The V gene lost 0 bases and the J gene lost 1 base, with 8 bases spanning the gap. In nucleotides, the CDR3 is TGCGCCAGCAGCTTGGGGTCCCAATCTGGAAACACCATATATTTT. Encoded protein: CASSLGSQSGNTIYF.

The rearrangement links TRBV7-2 to TRBJ2-2; D remains unclear. Deletions cut 4 bases from V and 4 bases from J, with 7 bases between. The germline CDR1 and CDR2 sequences are SGHTA and FQGNSA. The CDR3 contains 13 residues. The CDR3 sequence: CASSSRFTGELFF. CDR3 nucleotide sequence: TGTGCCAGCAGCTCCCGGTTCACCGGGGAGCTGTTTTTT.